This T cell receptor beta chain appears in the sequencing data of a study of blood T cell repertoires in COVID-19. About the research overall: COVID-19 samples from acute and convalescent phases originated in the United States, Italy and Spain. The analysed material was cDNA or gDNA that came from T cells, B-cell-depleted T cells, or PBMCs.

As handled by the study authors: Estimates of nucleated cell counts were drawn from the amplification of reference gene primers. The protocol was immunoSEQ multiplex PCR, while the TCRdb copy is restricted to in-frame clones and leaves out a portion. V, J and clone size were drawn from that table, and D and trimming were deduced from the DNA. The sample holds about 100,000 clones, around 88% seen once. CDR3 size: 14 residues. Trimming removed 8 bases from V and 0 bases from J, with 13 bases in between. The germline V gene encodes CDR1 MNHEY and CDR2 SVGAGI. The chain has TRBV6-5 and TRBJ1-1; TRBD1 might be the D (5 bases). This TCR came from a human donor in a cohort sampled during active COVID-19. The sample taken for sequencing was peripheral blood. CDR3 sequence (DNA): TGTGCCAGCCGGGAGGGGTCCATGAACACTGAAGCTTTCTTT. Translated, it gives CASREGSMNTEAFF.